This record concerns one T cell receptor (beta chain) sequence. Using immunoSEQ multiplex PCR, the repertoire was profiled, and TCRdb retains in-frame clones only, with some absent. The table has about 59,000 clones, around 93% seen once. This entry comes from a study of T cell changes during pregnancy in multiple sclerosis. The CDR3 has 19 residues. V shed 0 bases, J shed 5 bases, and the junction held 12 bases outside the gene matches. From germline, CDR1 is LNHNV and CDR2 YYDKDF (reference sequence). The TCR comes from a female donor with multiple sclerosis, enrolled in a pregnancy study. This material consisted of peripheral blood, taken in the first trimester of pregnancy. The chain is built from TRBV15 and TRBJ2-2, with 10 bases lining up with TRBD1. CDR3 residues: CATSRDLVVRDRGTGELFF. The CDR3, as DNA: TGTGCCACCAGCAGAGATCTGGTTGTGCGGGACAGGGGAACCGGGGAGCTGTTTTTT.